The next 9 T cell receptor beta chains were all read from a single sample in a study of lymphopenia after photon versus proton radiotherapy. The assay was immunoSEQ multiplex PCR, and TCRdb's table has in-frame clones only and misses some. This sample has roughly 61,000 clones, with around 90% found just once. The material was peripheral blood, obtained from a patient treated with proton-based radiotherapy. The receptors were sampled from an elderly man with esophageal cancer.

The chain recombines TRBV9 with TRBJ2-3; D remains ambiguous. This CDR3 has 15 amino acids. V lost 0 bases and J lost 1, with 9 bases in between. The V gene's germline CDR1 is SGDLS and CDR2 YYNGEE. The CDR3 reads CASSVVGSGTDTQYF. In nucleotides, the CDR3 is TGTGCCAGCAGCGTAGTGGGTTCTGGCACAGATACGCAGTATTTT.

The rearrangement links TRBV10-3 to TRBJ2-3; TRBD1 matches 12 bases. The CDR3 is made up of 16 amino acids. Germline loops: CDR1 ENHRY, CDR2 SYGVKD. V lost 2 bases, J lost 5 bases, and 5 bases stayed unmatched. Written as DNA, the CDR3 is TGTGCCATCAGTGAGGCGGGACAGGGGGCATTAGATACGCAGTATTTT. It yields the protein CAISEAGQGALDTQYF.

The rearrangement links TRBV28 to TRBJ1-1; no reliable D call. Germline lookup yields CDR1 MDHEN and CDR2 SYDVKM. The CDR3 is made up of 12 amino acids. V gave up 6 bases and J gave up 0 bases, with 5 bases separating them. CDR3 region: CASRSVNTEAFF. The CDR3, as DNA: TGTGCCAGCAGGAGTGTGAACACTGAAGCTTTCTTT.

The rearrangement joins TRBV27 to TRBJ1-1; the match to TRBD1 covers 11 bases. CDR1 is MNHEY and CDR2 is SMNVEV in the germline V gene (reference sequence). Trimming at V came to 6 bases and at J to 4 bases, leaving 10 bases not matched to a gene. The CDR3 is 16 residues long. The CDR3 nucleotides read TGTGCCAGCAGCCGTGGACAGGGGGCGATTGGCACTGAAGCTTTCTTT. It encodes CASSRGQGAIGTEAFF.

The chain links TRBV5-1 to TRBJ2-7, with D perhaps matching TRBD1 (5 bases). Germline CDR1 reads SGHRS; CDR2 reads YFSETQ. This CDR3 has 12 residues. Between the trimmed V and J ends, which lost 3 bases and 3 bases, there was a span of 7 bases. CDR3 amino acids: CASSYDSYEQYF. The CDR3 region has the DNA TGCGCCAGCAGCTATGACAGCTACGAGCAGTACTTC.

The V call is TRBV7-9, the J call TRBJ1-2, with D possibly TRBD1 on 5 matching bases. This CDR3 has 14 amino acids. Between the trimmed V and J ends, which lost 1 base and 7 bases, there was a span of 13 bases. Germline values: CDR1 SEHNR, CDR2 FQNEAQ (reference sequence). CDR3 region: CASSLVQGVGGYTF. In DNA form, the CDR3 reads TGTGCCAGCAGCTTAGTTCAGGGCGTGGGTGGCTACACCTTC.

The chain has TRBV9 and TRBJ2-5; weak D call: TRBD2 (7 bases). The end of the DNA is better explained by TRBJ2-7, so the J call may be wrong. Germline values: CDR1 SGDLS, CDR2 YYNGEE. This CDR3 is built from 18 residues. The CDR3 region has the DNA TGTGCCAGCAGCGTAGGAAGTACGGGGGGCCTCGGTCTCCACGAGCAGTACTTC. Amino acid sequence: CASSVGSTGGLGLHEQYF.

The gene calls are TRBV5-5 and TRBJ2-5, with 10 bases lining up with TRBD2. CDR1 is SGHKS, CDR2 YYEKEE, per germline (reference sequence). There are 18 residues in the CDR3. V dropped 3 bases and J dropped 4; count of bases not matched to a gene: 15. The CDR3 coding sequence is TGTGCCAGCAGCTCTAAATCGTCCTCTAGCGGGGGCCTAGAGACCCAGTACTTC. It yields the protein CASSSKSSSSGGLETQYF.

The V gene is TRBV10-3, the J gene TRBJ1-1; D is possibly TRBD1 (6 bases). The germline CDR1 and CDR2 sequences are ENHRY and SYGVKD. The CDR3 totals 15 residues. The V and J ends lost 7 bases and 4 bases respectively, with 19 bases between them. CDR3 residues: CAITGGGRRGTEAFF. The CDR3 DNA follows: TGTGCCATCACTGGCGGGGGGCGCCGGGGCACTGAAGCTTTCTTT.